The sample holds a few counts of the clone carrying this TCR beta chain. Its antigen is currently unknown. This sample stems from a study of vaccination and CD4 T cells after COVID-19. An Oncomine TCR Beta short-read assay was used to sequence the DNA from cultured CD4+ T cells. TCRdb re-analysed the PCR reads in MiXCR, keeping a single row per CDR3 protein. This sample yields 7,000 to 8,500 distinct CDR3 sequences, of which about three fifths are seen a single time; around 30% belongs to the top ten. This sample's treatment: approximately nine-day PBMC culture with coronavirus spike peptide pools or control peptides (ViraFEST assay). V was pared by 6 bases and J by 4 bases, with 11 bases of the junction left unmatched. The CDR3 is made up of 15 amino acids. Germline V gives CDR1 SGHAT, CDR2 FQNNGV.

The chain has TRBV11-2 and TRBJ2-5; TRBD1 agrees at 7 bases. The sample was CD4+ T cells from blood, cultured in vitro. The receptor comes from a human donor who had recovered from COVID-19. DNA of the CDR3: TGTGCCAGCAGTAAACGACAGGGAAAGGGAGAGACCCAGTACTTC. The encoded protein is CASSKRQGKGETQYF.